The rows below give T cell receptor beta chains drawn from one sample of a study of blood T cell repertoires in COVID-19. Libraries were prepared by immunoSEQ multiplex PCR; TCRdb keeps only in-frame clonotypes and omits some of them. The sample comprises about 200,000 clones, 86% of which are singletons, and about 4.1% rests with the top ten. The sequenced material came from PBMCs or T cells enriched from blood (not recorded which). These receptors all stem from a woman aged 35 to 49 with acute COVID-19. Each CDR3 is given with its conserved first and last residue. Fields, in order: D gene, clone size, V gene, J gene, CDR3 protein, CDR3 DNA. A D gene is named only where the DNA matches it firmly. Not all rows give a size; the values are once, few, many and, for expanded clones, a class.

TRBD2	NA	TRBV9	TRBJ2-5	CASSVDPLLAGVEETQYF	TGTGCCAGCAGCGTAGATCCCCTACTAGCGGGAGTGGAGGAGACCCAGTACTTC
TRBD1	NA	TRBV7-9	TRBJ1-1	CASSRGQGRVRSEAFF	TGTGCCAGCAGCCGGGGACAGGGTAGGGTCAGGAGTGAAGCTTTCTTT
NA	NA	TRBV27	TRBJ1-6	CASTEGSFSPLHF	TGTGCCAGCACCGAGGGCTCGTTCTCACCCCTCCACTTT
NA	NA	TRBV2	TRBJ1-2	CATRTAGGYTF	TGTGCCACCAGGACAGCGGGGGGCTACACCTTC
TRBD2	NA	TRBV19	TRBJ2-3	CASSIWGGRTDTQYF	TGTGCCAGTAGTATTTGGGGCGGGAGGACAGATACGCAGTATTTT
NA	NA	TRBV7-2	TRBJ2-5	CASSPTTGSAQETQYF	TGTGCCAGCAGCCCAACGACAGGATCGGCCCAAGAGACCCAGTACTTC
TRBD2	NA	TRBV7-3	TRBJ2-5	CASSFGRGGETQYF	TGTGCCAGCAGCTTCGGGCGGGGAGGGGAGACCCAGTACTTC
NA	NA	TRBV19	TRBJ1-1	CASSIGLGEAFF	TGTGCCAGTAGTATAGGACTTGGTGAAGCTTTCTTT
TRBD2	NA	TRBV10-2	TRBJ2-7	CASSEGGVAGAYEQYF	TGCGCCAGCAGTGAGGGGGGAGTAGCGGGAGCCTACGAGCAGTACTTC
NA	NA	TRBV9	TRBJ2-5	CASSVAGQGGQETQYF	TGTGCCAGCAGCGTAGCAGGGCAGGGGGGTCAAGAGACCCAGTACTTC
NA	NA	TRBV6-2/TRBV6-3	TRBJ1-5	CASSPSFGIGDQPQHF	TGTGCCAGCAGTCCGAGTTTCGGTATCGGGGATCAGCCCCAGCATTTT
TRBD1	NA	TRBV29-1	TRBJ2-6	CSVRTGSTGANVLTF	TGCAGCGTTCGGACAGGCTCGACCGGGGCCAACGTCCTGACTTTC
NA	once	TRBV28	TRBJ1-6	CASSVQGGGELTLHF	TGTGCCAGCAGTGTACAGGGAGGGGGGGAGCTGACCCTCCACTTT
TRBD2	NA	TRBV19	TRBJ2-1	CASSLTSGIHEQFF	TGTGCCAGTAGTTTGACTAGCGGGATCCATGAGCAGTTCTTC
NA	NA	TRBV7-2	TRBJ2-5	CASSFSGIQETQYF	TGTGCCAGCAGCTTCTCAGGGATCCAAGAGACCCAGTACTTC
NA	few	TRBV6-5	TRBJ1-5	CASSSTGNQPQHF	TGTGCCAGCAGTTCAACGGGGAATCAGCCCCAGCATTTT
TRBD2	NA	TRBV5-5	TRBJ2-2	CASSPLASGNAGELFF	TGTGCCAGCAGCCCCCTCGCTAGCGGGAACGCCGGGGAGCTGTTTTTT
NA	NA	TRBV4-1	TRBJ2-1	CASSRSEISYNEQFF	TGCGCCAGCAGCCGAAGCGAAATCTCCTACAATGAGCAGTTCTTC
NA	few	TRBV28	TRBJ2-7	CASSYTSGEQYF	TGTGCCAGCAGTTACACGTCGGGCGAGCAGTACTTC
NA	NA	TRBV27	TRBJ2-2	CASSGRAVIDGELFF	TGTGCCAGCAGCGGGAGAGCGGTTATTGACGGGGAGCTGTTTTTT
NA	NA	TRBV29-1	TRBJ1-1	CSVDGGIFTEAFF	TGCAGCGTTGACGGTGGTATTTTCACTGAAGCTTTCTTT
TRBD2	few	TRBV27	TRBJ2-1	CASSPPGLAVNEQFF	TGTGCCAGCAGTCCTCCGGGACTAGCGGTGAATGAGCAGTTCTTC
NA	NA	TRBV28	TRBJ2-4	CASSLGGSEPNIQYF	TGTGCCAGCAGTTTAGGTGGGAGTGAGCCAAACATTCAGTACTTC
TRBD1	NA	TRBV27	TRBJ2-7	CASGLGQGADEQYF	TGTGCCAGCGGCCTGGGACAGGGGGCCGACGAGCAGTACTTC
NA	NA	TRBV28	TRBJ2-2	CASSYGQPDTNTGELFF	TGTGCCAGCAGCTACGGACAGCCAGACACGAACACCGGGGAGCTGTTTTTT
NA	once	TRBV6-5	TRBJ1-1	CASTPSGGETEAFF	TGTGCCAGCACCCCCTCTGGAGGGGAGACTGAAGCTTTCTTT
NA	NA	TRBV2	TRBJ1-1	CASRIGTGWSTEAFF	TGTGCCAGCAGAATTGGAACAGGGTGGAGCACTGAAGCTTTCTTT
NA	NA	TRBV5-1	TRBJ1-1	CASSLEQDTEAFF	TGCGCCAGCAGCTTGGAGCAAGACACTGAAGCTTTCTTT
NA	NA	TRBV11-3	TRBJ2-7	CASGPGVGSYEQYF	TGTGCCAGCGGGCCGGGAGTAGGTTCCTACGAGCAGTACTTC
NA	NA	TRBV11-2	TRBJ2-4	CASSSPNITADKNIQYF	TGTGCCAGCAGCTCCCCTAATATAACAGCTGACAAAAACATTCAGTACTTC
NA	few	TRBV5-1	TRBJ2-1	CASSLAGLRGGNEQFF	TGCGCCAGCAGCTTGGCAGGCCTGCGAGGGGGCAATGAGCAGTTCTTC
TRBD1	NA	TRBV29-1	TRBJ1-1	CSVEGATNTEAFF	TGCAGCGTCGAGGGGGCGACGAACACTGAAGCTTTCTTT
NA	NA	TRBV5-8	TRBJ2-3	CASSTAGLLTDTQYF	TGTGCCAGCAGCACCGCGGGACTTCTCACAGATACGCAGTATTTT